This T cell receptor (beta chain) was recorded in a study of blood T cell repertoires in COVID-19 (dated by TCRdb to the early 2020s). For context, the study as a whole: Collaborator samples came from the United States, Italy and Spain and covered acute and convalescent phases of COVID-19. The prospective study material was composed of cDNA or gDNA derived from T cells, B-cell-depleted T cells, or PBMCs. Deeply sampled blood TCRbeta repertoires from subjects exposed to, actively infected with, or recovered from COVID-19 were included in the dataset. The repertoires were released in a freely available public database intended as a resource for research on the immune response to SARS-CoV-2. Samples came from the ongoing ImmuneRACE study (first 160 participants) plus 1,254 subjects from 6 global collaborators. Nearly every sample came with metadata listing a de-identified subject ID, COVID-19 status, age in years and sex. Where available, HLA class I and class II types were obtained from metadata supplied by the sample provider rather than from assay-based typing.

Notes on this clone: The clone's antigen remains unknown. No clone much larger than this one lies a single base away; base qualities are absent.

Per the germline V gene (reference sequence), GTSNPN is the CDR1 and SVGIG is the CDR2. From the cysteine up to the phenylalanine, the CDR3 has a length of 14 residues. Just CDR3 DNA is preserved here, 42 bases in frame from base 1. Clipping removes 0 bases from V and 6 bases from J, with 8 as the unmatched junction base count. TCRbeta CDR3 regions were amplified from genomic DNA by means of the immunoSEQ Assay, a bias-controlled multiplex PCR. As for the original processing: Nucleated cell counts per sample were estimated from amplification of reference gene primers within the assay. Sequence reads were collapsed and filtered to measure the absolute abundance of every unique TCRbeta CDR3 rearrangement. For each sample, productive Simpson clonality was calculated as the square root of Simpson's diversity index over productive rearrangements. Not all clones reach the TCRdb copy of this immuneACCESS table, which keeps in-frame sequences only. Checked studies attribute under half of the gap to unresolved V genes and leave the rest unexplained. The V and J calls and clone size come from that table; D and trimming were worked out from the DNA. The sample records roughly 150,000 clones, 65% to 85% of which are singletons. About 19% of the sample lies in the top ten.

Samples from volunteer blood donors who had recovered from COVID-19 were contributed by a second Seattle source. The collaborating institutions used their own protocols to collect whole blood in K2EDTA tubes. For TCRbeta analysis, collaborators shipped samples in one of three forms: frozen whole blood, isolated PBMCs, or DNA extracted from either of those sample types. The study at large found these results: The amount of clinical and demographic metadata varied by source and participant and was provided uncurated.

Specimen: peripheral blood. The clonotype originates from a woman in her sixties or seventies who had recovered from COVID-19. In this chain, TRBV30 is recombined with TRBJ2-7; the central 7 bases match TRBD2. The DNA is TGTGCCTGGAGTGTACCGGCGGGAGTGGGCGAGCAGTACTTC. This encodes CAWSVPAGVGEQYF.